This TCR beta chain comes out of a study of beta chain features in type 1 diabetes. Whole-study context: The study examined around 99,000,000 sorted cells across all samples.

Findings and limits, study-wide: Shortening that was moderate but significant affected the TCRB CDR3s of Type 1 diabetes patients in all four CD4+ subsets.

In regard to this clone: The antigen remains undetermined.

This CDR3 comprises 13 residues. Germline assignment: CDR1 MDHEN and CDR2 SYDVKM. The trim removed 7 bases at V and 8 bases at J, leaving 6 bases unmatched. The authors reverse transcribed all of the isolated RNA, so sequencing captured expressed TCRB transcripts. Mean read depth for naive, central memory and regulatory T cell samples was 3.5 million to 4.5 million reads. Produced via immunoSEQ multiplex PCR; TCRdb's table is partial and in-frame only. The sample carries about 340,000 clones, 6.5% to 10% recorded once. The sample comprised central memory CD4+ T cells from blood. The V gene is TRBV28, the J gene TRBJ2-4; TRBD1 aligns across 9 bases. The receptor comes from a woman in her late teens or twenties in good health. The CDR3 nucleotides are TGTGCCAGCATGTTGGGACAGGGATACATTCAGTACTTC. This translates into CASMLGQGYIQYF.